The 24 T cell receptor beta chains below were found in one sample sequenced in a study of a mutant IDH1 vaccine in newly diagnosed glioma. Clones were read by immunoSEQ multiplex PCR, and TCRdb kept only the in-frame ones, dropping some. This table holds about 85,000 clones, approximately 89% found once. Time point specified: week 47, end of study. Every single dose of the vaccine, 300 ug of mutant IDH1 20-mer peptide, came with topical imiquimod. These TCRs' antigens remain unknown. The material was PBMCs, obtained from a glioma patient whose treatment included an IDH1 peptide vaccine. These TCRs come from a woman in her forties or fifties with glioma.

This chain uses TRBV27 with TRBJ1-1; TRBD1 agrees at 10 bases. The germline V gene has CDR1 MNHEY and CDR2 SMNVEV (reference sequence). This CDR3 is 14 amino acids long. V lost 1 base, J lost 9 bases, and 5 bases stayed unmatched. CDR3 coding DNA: TGTGCCAGCAGTTTATTGGGGACAGGGGCCAAAGCTTTCTTT. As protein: CASSLLGTGAKAFF.

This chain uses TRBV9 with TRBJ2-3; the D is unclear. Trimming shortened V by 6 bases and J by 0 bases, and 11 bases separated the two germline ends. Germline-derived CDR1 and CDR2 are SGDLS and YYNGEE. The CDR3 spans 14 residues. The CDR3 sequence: CASTHTLSTDTQYF. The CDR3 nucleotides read TGTGCCAGCACGCATACTCTAAGCACAGATACGCAGTATTTT.

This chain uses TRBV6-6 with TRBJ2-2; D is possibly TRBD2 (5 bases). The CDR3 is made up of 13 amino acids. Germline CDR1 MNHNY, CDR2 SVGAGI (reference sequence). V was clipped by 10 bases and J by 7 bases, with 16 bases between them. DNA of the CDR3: TGTGCCACCCTTGGACTCCCCAACGGGGAGCTGTTTTTT. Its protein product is CATLGLPNGELFF.

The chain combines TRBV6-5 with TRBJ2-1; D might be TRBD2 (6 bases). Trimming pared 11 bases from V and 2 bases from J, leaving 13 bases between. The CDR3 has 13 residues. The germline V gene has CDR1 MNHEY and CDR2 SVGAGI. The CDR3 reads CAAGDWTYNEQFF. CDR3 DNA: TGTGCCGCTGGGGACTGGACCTACAATGAGCAGTTCTTC.

In DNA form, the CDR3 reads TGTGCCAGCAGTGGTCGGGGGGGGATTTACAATGAGCAGTTCTTC. It specifies CASSGRGGIYNEQFF. V and J are TRBV11-3 and TRBJ2-1; TRBD2 matches 8 bases. Germline CDR1 reads SGHNT; CDR2 reads YENEEA. Trimming removed 6 bases from V and 4 bases from J; junction bases left unmatched: 8. The CDR3 consists of 15 residues.

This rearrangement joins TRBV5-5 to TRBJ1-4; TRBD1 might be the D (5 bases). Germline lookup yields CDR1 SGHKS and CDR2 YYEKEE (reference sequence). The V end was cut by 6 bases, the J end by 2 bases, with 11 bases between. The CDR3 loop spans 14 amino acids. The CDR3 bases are TGTGCCAGCACCCACGGGGGGACTAATGAAAAACTGTTTTTT. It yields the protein CASTHGGTNEKLFF. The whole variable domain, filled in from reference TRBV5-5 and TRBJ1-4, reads DAGVTQSPTHLIKTRGQQVTLRCSPISGHKSVSWYQQVLGQGPQFIFQYYEKEERGRGNFPDRFSARQFPNYSSELNVNALLLGDSALYLCASTHGGTNEKLFFGSGTQLSVL.

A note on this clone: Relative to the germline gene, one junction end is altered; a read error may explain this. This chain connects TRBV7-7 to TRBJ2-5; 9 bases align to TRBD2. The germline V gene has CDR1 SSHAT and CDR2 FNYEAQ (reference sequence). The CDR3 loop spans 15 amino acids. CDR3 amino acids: CASSLAGGPGETQYF. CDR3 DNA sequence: TGTGCTAGCAGCTTGGCGGGAGGGCCGGGAGAGACCCAGTACTTC.

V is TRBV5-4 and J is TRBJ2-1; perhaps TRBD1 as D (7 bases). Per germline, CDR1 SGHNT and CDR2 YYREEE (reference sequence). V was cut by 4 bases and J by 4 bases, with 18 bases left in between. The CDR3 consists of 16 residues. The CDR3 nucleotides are TGTGCCAGCAGCCTCCCAGGGGGGAGGCCTTACAATGAGCAGTTCTTC. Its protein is CASSLPGGRPYNEQFF.

In nucleotides, the CDR3 is TGTGCCAGCCGTAGAGGGGGCACTGAAGCTTTCTTT. Translated: CASRRGGTEAFF. The chain is built from TRBV6-5 and TRBJ1-1; a possible D gene is TRBD1 (6 bases). Germline V lookup: CDR1 MNHEY, CDR2 SVGAGI. The CDR3 totals 12 residues. V was cut by 8 bases and J by 4 bases, with 11 bases left in between.

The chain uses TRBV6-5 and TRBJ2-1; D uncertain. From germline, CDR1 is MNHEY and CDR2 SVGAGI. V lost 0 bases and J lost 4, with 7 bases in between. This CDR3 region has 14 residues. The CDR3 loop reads CASSYSGPYNEQFF. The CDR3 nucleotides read TGTGCCAGCAGTTACTCAGGGCCGTACAATGAGCAGTTCTTC.

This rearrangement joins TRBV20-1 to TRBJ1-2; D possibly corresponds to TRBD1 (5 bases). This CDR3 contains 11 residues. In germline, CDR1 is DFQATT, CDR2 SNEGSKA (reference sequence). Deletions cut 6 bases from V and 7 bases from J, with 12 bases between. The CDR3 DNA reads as TGCAGTGCGGACCGACAGCTTGGCTACACCTTC. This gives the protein CSADRQLGYTF.

The CDR3 sequence is CASSVGTGGYEKLFF. DNA of the CDR3: TGTGCCAGCAGCGTAGGGACAGGGGGGTATGAAAAACTGTTTTTT. V is TRBV9 and J is TRBJ1-4, with TRBD1 matching 10 bases. This CDR3 has 15 amino acids. The junction had 2 bases not matched to a gene; V was cut back by 0 bases and J by 6 bases. The germline V gene encodes CDR1 SGDLS and CDR2 YYNGEE.

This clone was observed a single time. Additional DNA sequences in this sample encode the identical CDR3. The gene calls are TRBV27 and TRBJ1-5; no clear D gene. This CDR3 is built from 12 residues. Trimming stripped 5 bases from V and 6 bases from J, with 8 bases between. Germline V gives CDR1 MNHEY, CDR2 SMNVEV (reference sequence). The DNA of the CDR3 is TGTGCCAGCAGTCCCCAAGGTCAGCCCCAGCATTTT. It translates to CASSPQGQPQHF.

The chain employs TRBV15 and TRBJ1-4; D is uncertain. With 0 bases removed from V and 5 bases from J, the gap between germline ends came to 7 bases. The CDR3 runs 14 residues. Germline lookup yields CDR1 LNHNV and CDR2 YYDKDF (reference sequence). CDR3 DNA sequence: TGTGCCACCAGCAGAGAGGGAGCGAATGAAAAACTGTTTTTT. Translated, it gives CATSREGANEKLFF.

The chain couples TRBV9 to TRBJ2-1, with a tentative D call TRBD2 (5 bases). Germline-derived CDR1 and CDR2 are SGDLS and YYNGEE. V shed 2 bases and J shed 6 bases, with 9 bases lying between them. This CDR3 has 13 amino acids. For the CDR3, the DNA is TGTGCCAGCAGCGTGGGAGATAGCAATGAGCAGTTCTTC. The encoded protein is CASSVGDSNEQFF.

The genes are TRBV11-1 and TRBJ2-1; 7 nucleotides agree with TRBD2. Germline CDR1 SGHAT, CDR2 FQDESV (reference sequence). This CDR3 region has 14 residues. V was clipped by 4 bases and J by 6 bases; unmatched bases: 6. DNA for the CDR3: TGTGCCAGCAGCTCCCGACTAGCCCTCAATGAGCAGTTCTTC. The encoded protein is CASSSRLALNEQFF.

The CDR3 DNA reads as TGTGCCAGCAGTCGGACAGGAACACAAAATTCACCCCTCCACTTT. It is translated as CASSRTGTQNSPLHF. The rearrangement uses TRBV2 and TRBJ1-6; 7 bases are shared with TRBD1. Losses at the gene ends were 5 bases for V and 7 bases for J; bases not matched to a gene: 8. The CDR3 length is 15 residues. The germline CDR1 and CDR2 sequences are SNHLY and FYNNEI. Supplemented by reference TRBV2 and TRBJ1-6, the full variable domain reads EPEVTQTPSHQVTQMGQEVILRCVPISNHLYFYWYRQILGQKVEFLVSFYNNEISEKSEIFDDQFSVERPDGSNFTLKIRSTKLEDSAMYFCASSRTGTQNSPLHFGNGTRLTVT.

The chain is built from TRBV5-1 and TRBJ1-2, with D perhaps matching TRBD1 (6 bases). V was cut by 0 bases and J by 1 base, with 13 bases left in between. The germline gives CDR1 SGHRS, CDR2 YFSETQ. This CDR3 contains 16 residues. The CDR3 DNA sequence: TGCGCCAGCAGCTTGGAGGGGGTGCCCCTTAACTATGGCTACACCTTC. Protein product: CASSLEGVPLNYGYTF.

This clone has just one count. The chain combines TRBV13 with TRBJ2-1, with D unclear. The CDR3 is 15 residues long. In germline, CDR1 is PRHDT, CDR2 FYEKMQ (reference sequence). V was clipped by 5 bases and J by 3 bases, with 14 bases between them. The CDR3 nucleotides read TGTGCCAGCAGCGAACACGACGTCGTCTACAATGAGCAGTTCTTC. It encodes CASSEHDVVYNEQFF.

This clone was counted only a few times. CDR3 in amino acids: CASSFRTGEAFF. The CDR3 coding sequence is TGTGCCAGCAGCTTCCGGACAGGAGAAGCTTTCTTT. The chain employs TRBV11-2 and TRBJ1-1, with 7 bases matching TRBD1. The CDR3 has 12 amino acids. The V gene's germline CDR1 is SGHAT and CDR2 FQNNGV. The V gene end was trimmed by 3 bases and the J gene end by 8 bases; junction bases not matched to a gene: 3. Complete variable domain (other parts from reference TRBV11-2 and TRBJ1-1): EAGVAQSPRYKIIEKRQSVAFWCNPISGHATLYWYQQILGQGPKLLIQFQNNGVVDDSQLPKDRFSAERLKGVDSTLKIQPAKLEDSAVYLCASSFRTGEAFFGQGTRLTVV.

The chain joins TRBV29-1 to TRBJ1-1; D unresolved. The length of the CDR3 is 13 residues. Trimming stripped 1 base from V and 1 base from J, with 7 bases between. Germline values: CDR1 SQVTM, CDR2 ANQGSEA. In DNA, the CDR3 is TGCAGCGTTGAAGTACAGCGGAACACTGAAGCTTTCTTT. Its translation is CSVEVQRNTEAFF.

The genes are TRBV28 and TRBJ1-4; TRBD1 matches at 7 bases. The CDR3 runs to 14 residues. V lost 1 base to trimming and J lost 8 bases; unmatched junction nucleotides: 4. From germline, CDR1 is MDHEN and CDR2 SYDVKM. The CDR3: CASSLSRGAEKLFF. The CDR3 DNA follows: TGTGCCAGCAGTTTATCCAGGGGGGCAGAAAAACTGTTTTTT.

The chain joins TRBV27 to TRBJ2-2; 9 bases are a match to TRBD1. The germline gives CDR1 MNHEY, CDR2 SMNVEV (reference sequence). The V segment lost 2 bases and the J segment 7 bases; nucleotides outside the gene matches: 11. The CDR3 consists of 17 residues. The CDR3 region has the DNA TGTGCCAGCAGTTTACAACAGGGGGCGCTTCCCAACGGGGAGCTGTTTTTT. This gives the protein CASSLQQGALPNGELFF.

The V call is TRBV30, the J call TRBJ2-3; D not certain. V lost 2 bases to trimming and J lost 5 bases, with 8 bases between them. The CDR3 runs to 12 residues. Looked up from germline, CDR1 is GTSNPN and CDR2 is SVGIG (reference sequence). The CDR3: CAWSPKGDTQYF. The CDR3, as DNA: TGTGCCTGGAGTCCTAAGGGAGATACGCAGTATTTT.